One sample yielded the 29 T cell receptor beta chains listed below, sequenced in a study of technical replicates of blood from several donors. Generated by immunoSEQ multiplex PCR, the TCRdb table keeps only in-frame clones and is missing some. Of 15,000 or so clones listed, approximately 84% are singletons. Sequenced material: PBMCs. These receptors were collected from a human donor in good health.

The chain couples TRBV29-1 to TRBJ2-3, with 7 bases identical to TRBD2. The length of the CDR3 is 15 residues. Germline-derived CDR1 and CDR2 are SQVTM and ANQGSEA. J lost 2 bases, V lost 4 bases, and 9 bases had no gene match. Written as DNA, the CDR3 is TGCAGCGTTGGGGGACTAAAATCGTCCACAGATACGCAGTATTTT. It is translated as CSVGGLKSSTDTQYF.

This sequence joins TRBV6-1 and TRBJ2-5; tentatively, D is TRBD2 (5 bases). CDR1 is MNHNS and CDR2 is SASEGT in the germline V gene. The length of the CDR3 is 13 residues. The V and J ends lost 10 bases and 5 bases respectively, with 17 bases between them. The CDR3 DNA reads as TGTGCCACCGAAATGAGGGTGGGCGAGACCCAGTACTTC. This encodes CATEMRVGETQYF.

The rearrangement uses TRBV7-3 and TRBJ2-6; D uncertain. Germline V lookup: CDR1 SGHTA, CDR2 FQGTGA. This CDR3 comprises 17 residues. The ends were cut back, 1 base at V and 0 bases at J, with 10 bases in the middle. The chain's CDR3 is CASSLMSASSGANVLTF. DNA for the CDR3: TGTGCCAGCAGCTTAATGTCCGCTAGCTCTGGGGCCAACGTCCTGACTTTC.

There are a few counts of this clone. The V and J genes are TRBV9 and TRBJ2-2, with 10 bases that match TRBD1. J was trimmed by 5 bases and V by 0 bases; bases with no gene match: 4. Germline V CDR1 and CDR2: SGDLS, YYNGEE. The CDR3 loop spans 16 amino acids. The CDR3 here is CASSVAWGQGTGELFF. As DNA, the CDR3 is TGTGCCAGCAGCGTAGCTTGGGGACAGGGGACCGGGGAGCTGTTTTTT.

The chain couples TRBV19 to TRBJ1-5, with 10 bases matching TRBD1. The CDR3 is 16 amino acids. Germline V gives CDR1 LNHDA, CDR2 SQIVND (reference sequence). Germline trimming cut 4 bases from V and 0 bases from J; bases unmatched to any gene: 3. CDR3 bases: TGTGCCAGTAGTAGCTGGGACAGGGGTAGCAATCAGCCCCAGCATTTT. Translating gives CASSSWDRGSNQPQHF.

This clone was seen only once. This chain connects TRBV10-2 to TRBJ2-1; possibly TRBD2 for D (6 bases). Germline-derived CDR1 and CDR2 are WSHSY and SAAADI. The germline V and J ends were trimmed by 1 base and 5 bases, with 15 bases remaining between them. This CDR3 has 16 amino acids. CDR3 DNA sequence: TGCGCCAGCAGTGAGTTTCGCGGGACGACAGACAATGAGCAGTTCTTC. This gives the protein CASSEFRGTTDNEQFF.

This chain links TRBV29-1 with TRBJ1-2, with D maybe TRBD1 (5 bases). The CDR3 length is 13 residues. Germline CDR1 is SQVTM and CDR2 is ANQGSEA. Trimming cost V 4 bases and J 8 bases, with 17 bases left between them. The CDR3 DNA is TGCAGCGTTGCTGGGGTGGGACTGGGAGGCTACACCTTC. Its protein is CSVAGVGLGGYTF.

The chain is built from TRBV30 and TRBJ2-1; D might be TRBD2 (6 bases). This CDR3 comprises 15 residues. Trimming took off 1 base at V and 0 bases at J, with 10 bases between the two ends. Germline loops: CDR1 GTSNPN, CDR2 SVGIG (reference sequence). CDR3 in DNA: TGTGCCTGGAGTGGGACTACAAGCTCCTACAATGAGCAGTTCTTC. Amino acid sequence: CAWSGTTSSYNEQFF. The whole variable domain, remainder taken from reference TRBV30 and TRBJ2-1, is SQTIHQWPATLVQPVGSPLSLECTVEGTSNPNLYWYRQAAGRGLQLLFYSVGIGQISSEVPQNLSASRPQDRQFILSSKKLLLSDSGFYLCAWSGTTSSYNEQFFGPGTRLTVL.

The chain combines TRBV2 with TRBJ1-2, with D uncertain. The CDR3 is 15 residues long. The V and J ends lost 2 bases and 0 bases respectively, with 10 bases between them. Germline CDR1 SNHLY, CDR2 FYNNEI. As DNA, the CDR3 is TGTGCCAGCAGTGAAATGAACAACCCTAACTATGGCTACACCTTC. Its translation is CASSEMNNPNYGYTF.

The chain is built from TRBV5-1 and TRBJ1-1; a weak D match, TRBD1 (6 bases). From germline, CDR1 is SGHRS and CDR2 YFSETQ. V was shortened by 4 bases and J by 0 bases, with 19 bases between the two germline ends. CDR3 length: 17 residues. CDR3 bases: TGCGCCAGCAGCACAGGGTCCCTAACCCTTATGAACACTGAAGCTTTCTTT. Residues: CASSTGSLTLMNTEAFF.

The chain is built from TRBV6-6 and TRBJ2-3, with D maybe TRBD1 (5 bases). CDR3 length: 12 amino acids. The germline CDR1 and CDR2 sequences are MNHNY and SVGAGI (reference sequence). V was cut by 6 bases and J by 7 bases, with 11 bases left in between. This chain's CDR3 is CASSVQENTQYF. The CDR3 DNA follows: TGTGCCAGCAGCGTACAGGAAAATACGCAGTATTTT.

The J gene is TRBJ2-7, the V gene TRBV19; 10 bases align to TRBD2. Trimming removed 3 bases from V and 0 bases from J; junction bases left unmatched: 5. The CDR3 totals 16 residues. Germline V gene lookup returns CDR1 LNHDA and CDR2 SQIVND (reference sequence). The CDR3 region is CASSIILAGSSYEQYF. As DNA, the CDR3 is TGTGCCAGTAGTATCATACTAGCGGGGAGCTCCTACGAGCAGTACTTC.

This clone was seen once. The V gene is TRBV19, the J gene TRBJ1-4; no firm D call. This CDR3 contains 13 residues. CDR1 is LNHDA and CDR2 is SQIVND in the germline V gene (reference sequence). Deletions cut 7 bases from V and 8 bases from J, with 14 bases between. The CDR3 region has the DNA TGTGCCAGTACCCTAACCCCCGGGGAAAAACTGTTTTTT. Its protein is CASTLTPGEKLFF.

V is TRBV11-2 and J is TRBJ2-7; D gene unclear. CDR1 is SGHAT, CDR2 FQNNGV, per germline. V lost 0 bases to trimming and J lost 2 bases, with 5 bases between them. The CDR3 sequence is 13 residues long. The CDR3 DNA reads TGTGCCAGCAGCTTAGATCTTCCCTACGAGCAGTACTTC. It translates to CASSLDLPYEQYF.

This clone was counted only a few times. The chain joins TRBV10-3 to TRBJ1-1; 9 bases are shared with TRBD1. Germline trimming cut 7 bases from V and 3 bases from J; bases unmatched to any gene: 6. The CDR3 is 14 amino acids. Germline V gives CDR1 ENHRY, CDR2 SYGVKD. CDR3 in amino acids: CAITGTGKDTEAFF. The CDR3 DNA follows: TGTGCCATCACCGGGACAGGGAAGGACACTGAAGCTTTCTTT.

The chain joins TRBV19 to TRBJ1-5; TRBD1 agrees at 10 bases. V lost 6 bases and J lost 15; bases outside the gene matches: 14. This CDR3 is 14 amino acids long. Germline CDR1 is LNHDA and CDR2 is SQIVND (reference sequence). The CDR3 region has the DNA TGTGCCAGTAGGAACGACAGGGGGCGCGAGATATGGCATTTT. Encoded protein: CASRNDRGREIWHF. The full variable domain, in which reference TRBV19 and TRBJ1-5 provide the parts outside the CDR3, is DGGITQSPKYLFRKEGQNVTLSCEQNLNHDAMYWYRQDPGQGLRLIYYSQIVNDFQKGDIAEGYSVSREKKESFPLTVTSAQKNPTAFYLCASRNDRGREIWHFGDGTRLSIL.

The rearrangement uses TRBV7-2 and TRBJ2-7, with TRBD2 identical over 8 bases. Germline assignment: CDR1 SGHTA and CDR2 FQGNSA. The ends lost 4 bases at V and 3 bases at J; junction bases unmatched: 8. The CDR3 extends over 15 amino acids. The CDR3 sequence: CASSSTSEGFYEQYF. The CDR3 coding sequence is TGTGCCAGCAGCTCGACTAGCGAAGGATTCTACGAGCAGTACTTC.

The CDR3 DNA reads TGTGCCAGTAGTAGAACTCAGGGGGACAATCAGCCCCAGCATTTT. This codes for CASSRTQGDNQPQHF. This sequence joins TRBV19 and TRBJ1-5, with TRBD1 identical over 7 bases. V was pared by 4 bases and J by 3 bases, with 6 bases of the junction left unmatched. Germline V gene data show CDR1 as LNHDA and CDR2 as SQIVND (reference sequence). This CDR3 has 15 residues.

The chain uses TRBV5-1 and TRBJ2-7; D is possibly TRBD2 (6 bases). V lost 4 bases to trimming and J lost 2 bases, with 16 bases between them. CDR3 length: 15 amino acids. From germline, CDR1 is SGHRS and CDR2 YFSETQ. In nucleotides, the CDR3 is TGCGCCAGCAGCCATAGCGGAAACCCAACCTACGAGCAGTACTTC. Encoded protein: CASSHSGNPTYEQYF.

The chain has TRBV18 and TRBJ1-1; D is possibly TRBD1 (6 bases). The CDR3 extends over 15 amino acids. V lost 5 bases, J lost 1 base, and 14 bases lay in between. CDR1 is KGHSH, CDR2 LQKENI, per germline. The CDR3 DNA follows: TGTGCCAGCTCAGAATACAGACAGGCGAACACTGAAGCTTTCTTT. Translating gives CASSEYRQANTEAFF.

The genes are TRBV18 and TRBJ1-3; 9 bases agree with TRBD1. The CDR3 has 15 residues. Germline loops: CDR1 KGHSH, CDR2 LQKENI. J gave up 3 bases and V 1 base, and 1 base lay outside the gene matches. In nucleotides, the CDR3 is TGTGCCAGCTCACCACGGACAGGGGATGGAAACACCATATATTTT. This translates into CASSPRTGDGNTIYF.

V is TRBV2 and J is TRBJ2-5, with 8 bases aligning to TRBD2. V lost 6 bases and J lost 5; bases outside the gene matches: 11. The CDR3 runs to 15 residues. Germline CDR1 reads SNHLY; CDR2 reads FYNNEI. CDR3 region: CASRGLVLNGETQYF. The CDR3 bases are TGTGCCAGCAGGGGACTAGTCCTGAATGGGGAGACCCAGTACTTC.

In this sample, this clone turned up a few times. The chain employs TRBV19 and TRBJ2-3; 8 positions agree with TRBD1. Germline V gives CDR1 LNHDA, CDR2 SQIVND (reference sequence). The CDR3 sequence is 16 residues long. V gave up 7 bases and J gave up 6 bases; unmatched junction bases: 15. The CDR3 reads CASTPRAAGGADTQYF. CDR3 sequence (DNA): TGTGCCAGTACTCCAAGGGCGGCAGGGGGCGCGGATACGCAGTATTTT.

In nucleotides, the CDR3 is TGTGCCATAAGGGGAGGCACTGAAGCTTTCTTT. Its translation is CAIRGGTEAFF. The gene calls are TRBV28 and TRBJ1-1; TRBD1 is a possible D gene (5 bases). Per germline, CDR1 MDHEN and CDR2 SYDVKM. Deletions cut 10 bases from V and 4 bases from J, with 10 bases between. The CDR3 is made up of 11 amino acids. Full variable domain (missing parts from reference TRBV28 and TRBJ1-1): DVKVTQSSRYLVKRTGEKVFLECVQDMDHENMFWYRQDPGLGLRLIYFSYDVKMKEKGDIPEGYSVSREKKERFSLILESASTNQTSMYLCAIRGGTEAFFGQGTRLTVV.

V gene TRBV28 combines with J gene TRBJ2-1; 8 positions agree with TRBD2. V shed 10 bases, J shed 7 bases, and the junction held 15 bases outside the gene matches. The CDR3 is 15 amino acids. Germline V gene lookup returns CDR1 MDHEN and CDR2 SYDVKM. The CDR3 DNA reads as TGTGCCACCCGAGCTGGGGCGGGAGGAGGTAATGAGCAGTTCTTC. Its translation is CATRAGAGGGNEQFF.

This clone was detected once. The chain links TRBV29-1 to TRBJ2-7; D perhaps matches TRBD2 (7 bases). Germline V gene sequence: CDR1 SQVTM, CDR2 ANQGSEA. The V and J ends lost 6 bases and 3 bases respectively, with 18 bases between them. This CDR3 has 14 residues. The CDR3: CSVLLGGAGYEQYF. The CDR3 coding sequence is TGCAGCGTATTGCTGGGGGGGGCGGGCTACGAGCAGTACTTC.

The CDR3 reads CASSPLGTGSADTQYF. The CDR3 DNA sequence: TGTGCCAGCAGTCCACTCGGGACAGGCAGCGCAGATACGCAGTATTTT. The chain recombines TRBV27 with TRBJ2-3, with 8 bases aligning to TRBD1. Germline values: CDR1 MNHEY, CDR2 SMNVEV (reference sequence). Unmatched junction bases numbered 11, after V lost 5 bases and J lost 4 bases. The CDR3 is 16 amino acids.

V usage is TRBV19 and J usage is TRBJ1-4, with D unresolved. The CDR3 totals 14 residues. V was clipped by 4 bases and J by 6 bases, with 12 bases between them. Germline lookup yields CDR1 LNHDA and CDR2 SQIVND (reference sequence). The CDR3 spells CASSTWTEDEKLFF. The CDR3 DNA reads TGTGCCAGTAGTACTTGGACGGAGGATGAAAAACTGTTTTTT. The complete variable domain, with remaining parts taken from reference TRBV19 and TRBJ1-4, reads DGGITQSPKYLFRKEGQNVTLSCEQNLNHDAMYWYRQDPGQGLRLIYYSQIVNDFQKGDIAEGYSVSREKKESFPLTVTSAQKNPTAFYLCASSTWTEDEKLFFGSGTQLSVL.

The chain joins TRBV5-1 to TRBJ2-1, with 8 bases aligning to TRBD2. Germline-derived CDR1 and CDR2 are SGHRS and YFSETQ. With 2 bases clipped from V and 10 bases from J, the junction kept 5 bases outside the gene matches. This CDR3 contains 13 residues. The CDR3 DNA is TGCGCCAGCAGCTTTGAGCGGGAGTCCGAGCAGTTCTTC. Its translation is CASSFERESEQFF.